What follows describes a single T cell receptor (beta chain). Here immunoSEQ multiplex PCR was the method, and the copy in TCRdb shows in-frame clones only, minus some. Here the sample spans around 140,000 clones, approximately 81% being singletons. This specimen comes from a study of blood T cell repertoires in COVID-19. Study context: COVID-19 samples from acute and convalescent phases originated in the United States, Italy and Spain. Sources were T cells, B-cell-depleted T cells, or PBMCs; the material itself was cDNA or gDNA.

There are 15 residues in the CDR3. From germline, CDR1 is MNHEY and CDR2 SVGAGI. V dropped 10 bases and J dropped 6; count of bases not matched to a gene: 15. Sequencing was done on a sample of peripheral blood. This TCR was sampled from a woman aged 55-70 years with active or convalescent COVID-19. The rearrangement uses TRBV6-5 and TRBJ1-1; TRBD1 aligns across 9 bases. CDR3 nucleotides: TGTGCCACCCCGGCGAGACAGGGGGTGGGCGCTGAAGCTTTCTTT. Protein product: CATPARQGVGAEAFF.